A single sample is the source of the 20 T cell receptor beta chains below, sequenced in a study of beta chain features in type 1 diabetes. General study points: Shortening of TCRB CDR3s, moderate but significant, appeared in all four CD4+ subsets of Type 1 diabetes patients.

Antigens for these TCRs are unknown. Expressed TCRB transcripts were sequenced after all isolated RNA was converted to cDNA. Clones were read by immunoSEQ multiplex PCR, and TCRdb kept only the in-frame ones, dropping some. Of around 120,000 clones in the sample, roughly 17% were seen once. The material sequenced was central memory CD4+ T cells from blood. The source is a young man with type 1 diabetes.

This rearrangement joins TRBV29-1 to TRBJ1-1; no clear D. Germline V gene lookup returns CDR1 SQVTM and CDR2 ANQGSEA. The CDR3 consists of 13 residues. Deletions cut 7 bases from V and 3 bases from J, with 15 bases between. The CDR3 protein is CSARPFRDTEAFF. CDR3 DNA: TGCAGCGCCAGGCCCTTCCGGGACACTGAAGCTTTCTTT.

The CDR3 spells CASSLTSSYEQYF. Written as DNA, the CDR3 is TGTGCCAGCAGCTTAACTAGCTCTTACGAGCAGTACTTC. The rearrangement uses TRBV7-2 and TRBJ2-7; maybe TRBD2 (6 bases). Germline V lookup: CDR1 SGHTA, CDR2 FQGNSA. Deletions cut 2 bases from V and 4 bases from J, with 9 bases between. This CDR3 has 13 residues.

The chain joins TRBV2 to TRBJ2-5, with D perhaps matching TRBD1 (5 bases). Trimming shortened V by 0 bases and J by 3 bases, and 8 bases separated the two germline ends. The germline CDR1 and CDR2 sequences are SNHLY and FYNNEI. The CDR3 runs 14 residues. The CDR3 DNA is TGTGCCAGCAGTGAAGCGAGCAGGGAAGAGACCCAGTACTTC. It encodes CASSEASREETQYF. The variable domain in full, with the rest retrieved from reference TRBV2 and TRBJ2-5, is EPEVTQTPSHQVTQMGQEVILRCVPISNHLYFYWYRQILGQKVEFLVSFYNNEISEKSEIFDDQFSVERPDGSNFTLKIRSTKLEDSAMYFCASSEASREETQYFGPGTRLLVL.

The chain recombines TRBV19 with TRBJ2-3; TRBD1 or TRBD2 may be the D gene (5 bases each). This CDR3 has 14 amino acids. Germline V lookup: CDR1 LNHDA, CDR2 SQIVND (reference sequence). V lost 7 bases and J lost 0, with 11 bases in between. The CDR3 DNA follows: TGTGCCAGTAATGAGGGGCGAAGCACAGATACGCAGTATTTT. This encodes CASNEGRSTDTQYF.

This chain uses TRBV30 with TRBJ2-7, with D perhaps matching TRBD1 (6 bases). This CDR3 spans 14 amino acids. CDR1 is GTSNPN and CDR2 is SVGIG in the germline V gene (reference sequence). Between the trimmed V and J ends, which lost 3 bases and 0 bases, there was a span of 12 bases. This CDR3 reads CAWRRGINSYEQYF. The CDR3 region has the DNA TGTGCCTGGAGGAGGGGGATTAACTCCTACGAGCAGTACTTC.

The rearrangement joins TRBV9 to TRBJ2-7, with a weak D call TRBD2 (7 bases). The germline V gene encodes CDR1 SGDLS and CDR2 YYNGEE. Trimming took 0 bases from V and 3 from J, leaving 22 bases between them. The CDR3 is made up of 18 amino acids. The CDR3: CASSVDRGASSNVYEQYF. DNA of the CDR3: TGTGCCAGCAGCGTAGATCGGGGGGCGAGCAGTAACGTCTACGAGCAGTACTTC.

This clone turned up a few times. The chain couples TRBV7-9 to TRBJ2-3, with D possibly being TRBD2 (7 bases). V gave up 4 bases and J gave up 4 bases, with 18 bases separating them. This CDR3 is built from 16 residues. CDR1 is SEHNR and CDR2 is FQNEAQ in the germline V gene (reference sequence). The CDR3 sequence is CASSSRGLGGPDTQYF. As DNA, the CDR3 is TGTGCCAGCAGCTCGCGGGGCCTGGGGGGGCCAGATACGCAGTATTTT.

This clone was picked up one time. The chain combines TRBV5-6 with TRBJ2-3, with TRBD2 identical over 13 bases. V was pared by 3 bases and J by 4 bases, with 5 bases of the junction left unmatched. In germline, CDR1 is SGHDT, CDR2 YYEEEE. This CDR3 spans 16 amino acids. This CDR3 is CASSSQGLAGADTQYF. CDR3 DNA sequence: TGTGCCAGCAGCTCACAAGGACTAGCGGGAGCAGATACGCAGTATTTT.

At least ten counts were recorded for this clone. V usage is TRBV1 and J usage is TRBJ2-1; TRBD2 reflects the table's D call only, with no check against the DNA. TRBV1 is recorded as a pseudogene. The CDR3 spans 16 residues. CDR3 sequence reads: CTSSQANLAGPTEQFF. The CDR3 coding sequence is TGCACCAGCAGCCAAGCGAACCTAGCGGGACCCACTGAGCAGTTCTTC.

The table lists this clone with a few counts. The chain joins TRBV25-1 to TRBJ2-3, with D tentatively TRBD1 or TRBD2 (5 bases each). The CDR3 spans 14 residues. CDR1 MGHDK and CDR2 SYGVNS come from the germline V gene. Deletions cut 6 bases from V and 3 bases from J, with 13 bases between. CDR3 nucleotide sequence: TGTGCCAGCAGCGCAAGAGGGGCTACAGATACGCAGTATTTT. This codes for CASSARGATDTQYF.

This clone was detected many times. The V gene is TRBV19, the J gene TRBJ1-2, with 7 bases fitting TRBD1. The V gene's germline CDR1 is LNHDA and CDR2 SQIVND (reference sequence). The trim removed 7 bases at V and 14 bases at J, leaving 10 bases unmatched. The CDR3 extends over 11 amino acids. This chain's CDR3 is CASTYGTEWTF. For the CDR3, the DNA is TGTGCCAGTACCTATGGGACAGAATGGACCTTC.

The CDR3 nucleotides are TGTGCCAGCAGCGCTGAGGCTAATGAAAAACTGTTTTTT. Translated: CASSAEANEKLFF. The J gene is TRBJ1-4, the V gene TRBV7-6; the D is unclear. V dropped 5 bases and J dropped 3 bases, with 7 bases sitting between them. Per the germline V gene, CDR1 is SGHVS and CDR2 is FNYEAQ. This CDR3 has 13 amino acids.

The chain recombines TRBV7-2 with TRBJ1-4; D unresolved. Germline V gene lookup returns CDR1 SGHTA and CDR2 FQGNSA. The CDR3 consists of 14 residues. V gave up 3 bases and J gave up 5 bases, with 10 bases separating them. As DNA, the CDR3 is TGTGCCAGCAGCTTTAGGAAGGAGAATGAAAAACTGTTTTTT. It is translated as CASSFRKENEKLFF. Variable domain in full (rest from reference TRBV7-2 and TRBJ1-4): GAGVSQSPSNKVTEKGKDVELRCDPISGHTALYWYRQSLGQGLEFLIYFQGNSAPDKSGLPSDRFSAERTGGSVSTLTIQRTQQEDSAVYLCASSFRKENEKLFFGSGTQLSVL.

There are a few counts of this clone. This sequence may be a read error, since a much larger clone differs from it by one base. This sample includes further DNA sequences coding for the same CDR3. V is TRBV7-2 and J is TRBJ2-1; 8 bases agree with TRBD2. V shed 0 bases, J shed 0 bases, and the junction held 1 base outside the gene matches. CDR3 size: 16 residues. Germline V gene data show CDR1 as SGHTA and CDR2 as FQGNSA. This chain's CDR3 is CASSLALADSYNEQFF. Written as DNA, the CDR3 is TGTGCCAGCAGCTTAGCACTAGCGGACTCCTACAATGAGCAGTTCTTC.

The V gene is TRBV6-5, the J gene TRBJ2-3, with D possibly being TRBD1 (5 bases). Trimming took off 2 bases at V and 6 bases at J, with 12 bases between the two ends. The CDR3 has 14 residues. Germline V gives CDR1 MNHEY, CDR2 SVGAGI. The CDR3 DNA follows: TGTGCCAGCAGTTACGGACAAAGGGTGGATACGCAGTATTTT. Protein sequence: CASSYGQRVDTQYF.

For the CDR3, the DNA is TGTGCCAGCAGCTTAGGGACCGTTAACTCACCCCTCCACTTT. Translated, it gives CASSLGTVNSPLHF. The V and J genes are TRBV7-2 and TRBJ1-6; D is undetermined. Trimming removed 1 base from V and 10 bases from J, with 11 bases in between. Germline V gives CDR1 SGHTA, CDR2 FQGNSA. The CDR3 is 14 residues long.

The chain recombines TRBV30 with TRBJ2-3; D is perhaps TRBD2 (6 bases). CDR3 length: 14 amino acids. Looked up from germline, CDR1 is GTSNPN and CDR2 is SVGIG (reference sequence). The V and J ends lost 4 bases and 8 bases respectively, with 19 bases between them. Here the CDR3 reads CAWILHPVGGTQYF. CDR3 bases: TGTGCCTGGATTCTACACCCTGTGGGGGGTACGCAGTATTTT.

The chain uses TRBV29-1 and TRBJ1-2, with D unresolved. The ends were cut back, 4 bases at V and 9 bases at J, with 12 bases in the middle. From germline, CDR1 is SQVTM and CDR2 ANQGSEA. The CDR3 consists of 11 residues. DNA for the CDR3: TGCAGCGTTGCTGGAGGGAAACGCTACACCTTC. This translates into CSVAGGKRYTF.

This chain connects TRBV11-1 to TRBJ1-1, with a tentative D call TRBD1 (5 bases). The CDR3 has 14 amino acids. V was trimmed by 3 bases and J by 1 base, leaving 9 bases between them. Germline CDR1 SGHAT, CDR2 FQDESV (reference sequence). CDR3 DNA sequence: TGTGCCAGCAGCTTGCCAGGGCAGAACACTGAAGCTTTCTTT. Protein product: CASSLPGQNTEAFF.

This clone came up a few times. CDR3 sequence: CASSEPQTYEQYF. Written as DNA, the CDR3 is TGTGCCAGCAGTGAACCACAGACCTACGAGCAGTACTTC. This rearrangement joins TRBV6-1 to TRBJ2-7; D call uncertain. V lost 2 bases, J lost 2 bases, and 7 bases lay in between. Germline values: CDR1 MNHNS, CDR2 SASEGT. This CDR3 contains 13 residues.